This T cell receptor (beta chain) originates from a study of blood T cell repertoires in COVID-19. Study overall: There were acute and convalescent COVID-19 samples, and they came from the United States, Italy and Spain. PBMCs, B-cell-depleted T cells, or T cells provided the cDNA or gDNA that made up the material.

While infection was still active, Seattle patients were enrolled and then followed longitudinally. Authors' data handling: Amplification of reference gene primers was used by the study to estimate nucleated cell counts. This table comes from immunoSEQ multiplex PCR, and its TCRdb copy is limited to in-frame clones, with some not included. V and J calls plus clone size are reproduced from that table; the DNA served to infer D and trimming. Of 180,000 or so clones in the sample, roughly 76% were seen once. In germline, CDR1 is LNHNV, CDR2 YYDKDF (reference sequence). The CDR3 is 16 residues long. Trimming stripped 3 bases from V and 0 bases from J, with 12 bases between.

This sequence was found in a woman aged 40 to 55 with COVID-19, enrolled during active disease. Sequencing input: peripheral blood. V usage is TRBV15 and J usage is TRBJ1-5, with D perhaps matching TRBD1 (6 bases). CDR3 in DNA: TGTGCCACCAGCAGGGGAGGGACACTTAGCAATCAGCCCCAGCATTTT. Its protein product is CATSRGGTLSNQPQHF.